What follows are 24 T cell receptor beta chains derived from one specimen sequenced in a study of blood T cells in healthy people across ages. The use of a sample-barcoded 5' primer and a J-beta primer mix characterized a second PCR of roughly 7 to 11 cycles. TCRdb re-called the 5' RACE reads with MiXCR, one entry per CDR3 protein. This table has roughly 1,700,000 distinct CDR3 sequences, roughly 27% appearing once. Material: blood. These receptors came from a young woman in good health.

The chain combines TRBV5-5 with TRBJ2-1; 10 bases match TRBD1. Unmatched junction bases numbered 6, after V lost 4 bases and J lost 8 bases. CDR3 length: 14 amino acids. Germline loops: CDR1 SGHKS, CDR2 YYEKEE (reference sequence). The CDR3 DNA sequence: TGTGCCAGCAGCCTCGGGACAGGGGACCATGAGCAGTTCTTC. Translation: CASSLGTGDHEQFF.

The CDR3 sequence: CASSLTRDYYNEQFF. The DNA of the CDR3 is TGTGCCAGCAGTCTAACTCGGGACTACTACAATGAGCAGTTCTTC. V usage is TRBV14 and J usage is TRBJ2-1; the match to TRBD2 covers 7 bases. The CDR3 runs 15 residues. Trimming took 6 bases from V and 3 from J; bases not matched to a gene: 8. Per germline, CDR1 SGHDN and CDR2 FVKESK.

This clonotype has a count of ten or more. The chain recombines TRBV20-1 with TRBJ1-2; no definite D call. The CDR3 contains 13 residues. Germline V gene sequence: CDR1 DFQATT, CDR2 SNEGSKA (reference sequence). V was shortened by 6 bases and J by 10 bases, with 21 bases between the two germline ends. CDR3 sequence reads: CSALDRPLVVYTF. CDR3 nucleotides: TGCAGTGCGTTGGACCGGCCCCTTGTTGTCTACACCTTC.

The table lists this clonotype with a few counts. The genes are TRBV18 and TRBJ2-5, with a weak D call TRBD1 (5 bases). Per the germline V gene, CDR1 is KGHSH and CDR2 is LQKENI. The CDR3 extends over 13 amino acids. The V and J ends lost 3 bases and 5 bases respectively, with 10 bases between them. In DNA form, the CDR3 reads TGTGCCAGCTCACCGACAGTTGGGGAGACCCAGTACTTC. Its protein product is CASSPTVGETQYF.

As regards this clonotype: A read error is possible here, since a much larger clone lies one base away. This chain connects TRBV5-1 to TRBJ2-6, with TRBD1 as a possible D gene (6 bases). Trimming shortened V by 7 bases and J by 4 bases, and 15 bases separated the two germline ends. The CDR3 has 15 residues. CDR1 is SGHRS and CDR2 is YFSETQ in the germline V gene. CDR3 in DNA: TGCGCCAGCGGCGAATACAGGGAAGGGGCCAACGTCCTGACTTTC. Residues: CASGEYREGANVLTF.

In its sample, this clonotype was seen many times. This CDR3 reads CASSVGVGETQYF. The CDR3, as DNA: TGTGCCAGCAGCGTAGGTGTGGGCGAGACCCAGTACTTC. V usage is TRBV9 and J usage is TRBJ2-5, with unresolved D. V lost 0 bases and J 5 bases, leaving 8 bases between the germline ends. The V gene's germline CDR1 is SGDLS and CDR2 YYNGEE. CDR3 length: 13 residues. Looking up the rest from reference TRBV9 and TRBJ2-5 gives the full variable domain: DSGVTQTPKHLITATGQRVTLRCSPRSGDLSVYWYQQSLDQGLQFLIQYYNGEERAKGNILERFSAQQFPDLHSELNLSSLELGDSALYFCASSVGVGETQYFGPGTRLLVL.

The chain couples TRBV2 to TRBJ2-7; TRBD2 aligns across 10 bases. The tail of the sequence fits TRBJ2-5 better, so the J call may be wrong. Germline CDR1 and CDR2: SNHLY and FYNNEI. The CDR3 has 16 residues. CDR3 DNA: TGTGCCAGCAGTGAAGCAAGCGGGAGGGCTGCGGGGACCCAGTACTTC. Its protein product is CASSEASGRAAGTQYF.

The J gene is TRBJ2-1, the V gene TRBV20-1; TRBD2 agrees at 7 bases. The end of the DNA aligns better with TRBJ2-7, so the J call may be wrong. Germline CDR1 reads DFQATT; CDR2 reads SNEGSKA (reference sequence). The CDR3 totals 14 residues. Here the CDR3 reads CSVPGLAAYNEQYF. The CDR3 coding sequence is TGCAGTGTACCCGGGCTAGCGGCCTACAATGAGCAGTACTTC.

This clonotype has just a few counts. The V and J genes are TRBV3-1 and TRBJ2-1; 10 bases line up with TRBD2. The CDR3 sequence is 14 residues long. Germline CDR1 reads LGHDT; CDR2 reads YNNKEL (reference sequence). V lost 7 bases and J lost 3; bases outside the gene matches: 3. The DNA for the CDR3 is TGTGCCAGCAAACCTAGCGGGAGCTACAATGAGCAGTTCTTC. Translated: CASKPSGSYNEQFF.

This rearrangement joins TRBV4-1 to TRBJ2-7, with TRBD1 matching 8 bases. CDR1 and CDR2 (germline): MGHRA, YSYEKL. The CDR3 covers 15 residues. Germline trimming cut 1 base from V and 3 bases from J; bases unmatched to any gene: 5. CDR3 in DNA: TGCGCCAGCAGCCAAGGGGCAGGGGGCTTCTACGAGCAGTACTTC. Encoded protein: CASSQGAGGFYEQYF.

The chain combines TRBV6-1 with TRBJ2-2; 13 bases align to TRBD2. Trimming took 8 bases from V and 2 from J; bases not matched to a gene: 8. The CDR3 totals 17 residues. Germline loops: CDR1 MNHNS, CDR2 SASEGT. CDR3 sequence: CASAGGGLAGNTGELFF. The CDR3 nucleotides read TGTGCCAGCGCAGGGGGGGGACTAGCGGGAAACACCGGGGAGCTGTTTTTT.

This clonotype turned up a few times. The CDR3 nucleotides are TGTGCCAGCAGCTTAGTTAGCGGGAGGTGCTCCTACGAGCAGTACTTC. This gives the protein CASSLVSGRCSYEQYF. The genes are TRBV11-3 and TRBJ2-7; TRBD2 agrees at 10 bases. With V trimmed by 1 base and J by 0 bases, 3 bases remained unmatched. The CDR3 has 16 residues. CDR1 SGHNT and CDR2 YENEEA come from the germline V gene.

V gene TRBV6-5 combines with J gene TRBJ1-2; 7 bases are a match to TRBD1. Germline V gene lookup returns CDR1 MNHEY and CDR2 SVGAGI. V dropped 5 bases and J dropped 6; count of bases not matched to a gene: 9. The CDR3 consists of 14 residues. The CDR3 reads CASSPDRTRDGYTF. The CDR3 nucleotides read TGTGCCAGCAGTCCGGACAGGACACGCGATGGCTACACCTTC.

This clonotype was picked up a small number of times. The CDR3 sequence: CASSLGQTTGELFF. CDR3 nucleotides: TGTGCCAGCAGTTTAGGTCAGACCACCGGGGAGCTGTTTTTT. The chain is built from TRBV12-3 or TRBV12-4 and TRBJ2-2; D is undetermined. V lost 1 base to trimming and J lost 4 bases, with 7 bases between them. This CDR3 has 14 residues.

The V gene is TRBV4-2, the J gene TRBJ2-5, with 7 bases aligning to TRBD2. The V segment lost 0 bases and the J segment 5 bases; nucleotides outside the gene matches: 9. Germline V gene data show CDR1 as LGHNA and CDR2 as YNFKEQ. The CDR3 spans 16 residues. The CDR3 bases are TGTGCCAGCAGCCAAGAGGGGACGGGAGGCCCGGAGACCCAGTACTTC. It codes for CASSQEGTGGPETQYF.

This chain joins TRBV28 and TRBJ2-3; D gene uncertain. This CDR3 has 13 amino acids. The germline CDR1 and CDR2 sequences are MDHEN and SYDVKM. The germline V and J ends were trimmed by 7 bases and 1 base, with 9 bases remaining between them. CDR3 protein: CASNTWGTDTQYF. The CDR3 coding sequence is TGTGCCAGCAATACGTGGGGCACAGATACGCAGTATTTT.

Concerning this clonotype itself: Germline is not matched at one junction end, which may reflect a read error. The chain uses TRBV12-3 or TRBV12-4 and TRBJ2-3, with 16 bases lining up with TRBD2. This CDR3 spans 17 amino acids. The CDR3 sequence is CASSRLGLAGGADAQYF. For the CDR3, the DNA is TGTGCCAGCAGTCGACTGGGACTAGCGGGAGGGGCAGATGCGCAGTATTTT.

This chain joins TRBV5-1 and TRBJ2-3; D uncertain. CDR1 SGHRS and CDR2 YFSETQ come from the germline V gene. V lost 2 bases and J lost 4, with 11 bases in between. The CDR3 runs 14 residues. CDR3 sequence reads: CASSLGFRADTQYF. CDR3 sequence (DNA): TGCGCCAGCAGCTTAGGATTTCGGGCAGATACGCAGTATTTT.

The chain combines TRBV5-4 with TRBJ2-1, with TRBD2 matching over 8 bases. This CDR3 is 14 amino acids long. CDR1 and CDR2 (germline): SGHNT, YYREEE (reference sequence). The junction had 5 bases not matched to a gene; V was cut back by 4 bases and J by 5 bases. CDR3 residues: CASSPGGRDNEQFF. CDR3 in DNA: TGTGCCAGCAGCCCGGGGGGGAGGGACAATGAGCAGTTCTTC.

The rearrangement links TRBV11-1 to TRBJ2-3, with 7 nucleotides matching TRBD2. The CDR3 totals 16 residues. The V segment lost 0 bases and the J segment 2 bases; nucleotides outside the gene matches: 5. CDR1 is SGHAT and CDR2 is FQDESV in the germline V gene (reference sequence). The DNA of the CDR3 is TGTGCCAGCAGCTTAGCGCCGGGACTACCCACAGATACGCAGTATTTT. Translated, it gives CASSLAPGLPTDTQYF.

The rearrangement links TRBV4-1 to TRBJ2-2; possibly TRBD2 for D (6 bases). V shed 0 bases and J shed 3 bases, with 11 bases lying between them. Germline V gene sequence: CDR1 MGHRA, CDR2 YSYEKL. The length of the CDR3 is 16 residues. The CDR3 DNA reads as TGCGCCAGCAGCCAAGATAAGCGGGCAGACACCGGGGAGCTGTTTTTT. This gives the protein CASSQDKRADTGELFF.

A word on this clonotype: One end of the junction is discordant with germline, which a read error may explain. The rearrangement uses TRBV18 and TRBJ1-2; D is perhaps TRBD1 (5 bases). CDR1 is KGHSH, CDR2 LQKENI, per germline. The length of the CDR3 is 13 residues. The CDR3 sequence is CASIPTANYGCTF. The CDR3 region has the DNA TGTGCCAGCATCCCGACAGCTAACTATGGCTGCACCTTC.

The gene calls are TRBV30 and TRBJ2-1; D possibly corresponds to TRBD2 (6 bases). Germline lookup yields CDR1 GTSNPN and CDR2 SVGIG (reference sequence). The V gene lost 1 base and the J gene lost 14 bases, with 12 bases spanning the gap. The CDR3 has 11 residues. CDR3 sequence reads: CAWSESTRKFF. For the CDR3, the DNA is TGTGCCTGGAGTGAATCGACTAGAAAGTTCTTC.

J is TRBJ1-2 and V is TRBV4-1; 8 positions match TRBD1. Germline V gene lookup returns CDR1 MGHRA and CDR2 YSYEKL. This CDR3 is 17 amino acids long. Trimming at V came to 1 base and at J to 4 bases, leaving 11 bases not matched to a gene. The chain's CDR3 is CASSQGPGQGLGYGYTF. Here the CDR3 DNA reads TGCGCCAGCAGCCAAGGTCCCGGACAGGGATTGGGCTATGGCTACACCTTC.